This entry is about one TCR beta chain. This clonotype was counted once. Its antigen remains undetermined. Base qualities are missing; no much larger clone stands one base away. Just one read gives weak support. At the junction V is shortened by 4 bases and J by 0 bases; bases outside the gene matches: 8. CDR1 SGHTS and CDR2 YDEGEE are derived from the germline V gene. Counted from cysteine to phenylalanine, this CDR3 has 16 amino acids. This entry keeps only the CDR3 DNA: 48 bases, framed from base 1. The sample is drawn from a study of regulatory T cells in long-lasting Graves disease (dated by TCRdb to the early 2020s). Notes on the research overall: Persistent Graves' disease meant more than 5 years of antithyroid drug treatment with TSH receptor autoantibodies that stayed positive. This study used TCR sequencing and RNA sequencing of peripheral blood to compare persistent Graves' disease patients against newly diagnosed Graves' disease patients. The study was registered as a clinical trial and conducted in China. A total of roughly 33 samples underwent TCR sequencing: about 13 from persistent and around 20 from newly diagnosed Graves' disease patients. Antithyroid drugs had been taken for 10 to 13 years on average by persistent Graves' disease patients in the clinical cohort. The paper's findings and limits, for the study overall: Only the TCR beta chain was sequenced and analyzed. Compared with newly diagnosed patients, patients with persistent Graves' disease had lower TCR Shannon entropy and fewer highly expanded clones, which suggests clonal expansion. A larger number of public clonotypes was shared among persistent patients (fewer than 3,000) than among newly diagnosed patients (around 970). Only peripheral blood was studied, because thyroid tissue, the primary lesion, was inaccessible. Preferential use of TRBV28, TRBJ1-2 and TRBJ2-5 was observed in persistent disease, whereas TRBV20-1 and TRBJ2-1 were favored in newly diagnosed disease. As a limitation, the authors acknowledged that the small sample size may reduce accuracy.

The receptor library was made with multiplex PCR. Instrument on record: Illumina HiSeq 4000. To build TCR beta libraries, CDR3 regions were amplified by Arm-PCR using iRepertoire HTBI primers. Before sequencing, the PCR products underwent gel purification. From the authors' description of their analysis: A total of under 80 TRBV and some 15 TRBJ segments were identified across samples and were used for gene usage analysis of CDR3 amino acid clonotypes. Filtered high-quality paired reads were merged into contigs using COPE and FqMerger. BLAST was used to align contigs to IMGT TRBV, TRBD and TRBJ reference genes, with CDR3 defined following IMGT. Any clonotype with a frequency above 0.1% was classified as a highly expanded clone. Shannon entropy was used to measure repertoire diversity, and the Gini coefficient was used to measure V-J evenness. A clonotype found in more than one individual was treated as public. TCRdb handled the public reads itself, with Q25 trimming in fastp and clone calling in MiXCR, and kept productive beta chains. Rows are unified per CDR3 protein, each entry keeping the most common DNA and genes. These V and J calls originate from TCRdb's pipeline instead of the authors' own analysis. Within this sample are about 430,000 distinct CDR3 sequences, with 21% of them counted one time only. Of the sample, around an eighth is held by the ten largest clones.

The label giving this sample's time point can be read as: persistent/refractory GD, antithyroid drugs over 5 years with positive TRAb. For both TCR sequencing and RNA sequencing, RNA was extracted from PBMCs in TRIzol. Graves' disease was diagnosed according to American Thyroid Association guidelines. The patients came from an endocrinology department in Xi'an, China. Each patient gave 8.5 to 9.5 milliliters of peripheral blood, collected in an EDTA anticoagulant tube. Ficoll Paque Plus density gradient separation was used to isolate PBMCs, and no additional T cell sorting was done. An Agilent 2100 Bioanalyzer and agarose gel were used to assess RNA quality, and a NanoDrop 2000 was used to measure RNA concentration.

This TCR was sampled from a female donor with Graves disease. The sample here was peripheral blood mononuclear cells (PBMCs), taken when the disease was refractory, from a patient treated with antithyroid drugs. The chain was built from TRBV5-8 and TRBJ2-3, with TRBD2 matching 7 junction bases. The nucleotides read TGTGCCAGCAGCGTACGGCGGGGGTTGAGCACAGATACGCAGTATTTT. This gives the protein CASSVRRGLSTDTQYF.